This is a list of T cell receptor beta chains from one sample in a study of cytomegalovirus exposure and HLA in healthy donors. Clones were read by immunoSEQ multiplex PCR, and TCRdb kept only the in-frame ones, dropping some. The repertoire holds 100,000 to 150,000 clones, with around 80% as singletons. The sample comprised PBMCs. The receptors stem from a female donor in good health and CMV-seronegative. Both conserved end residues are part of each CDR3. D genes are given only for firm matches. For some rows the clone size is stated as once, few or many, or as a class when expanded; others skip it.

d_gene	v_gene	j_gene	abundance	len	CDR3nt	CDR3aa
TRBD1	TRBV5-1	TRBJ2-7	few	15	TGCGCCAGCAGCTTGGCCCCGGGACAGGCGTACGAGCAGTACTTC	CASSLAPGQAYEQYF
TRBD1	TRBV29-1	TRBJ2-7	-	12	TGCAGCGCCGGGGACAGATCCTACGAGCAGTACTTC	CSAGDRSYEQYF
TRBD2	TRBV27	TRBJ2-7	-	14	TGTGCCAGCAGTTTCAGCGGGAAAAACTACGAGCAGTACTTC	CASSFSGKNYEQYF
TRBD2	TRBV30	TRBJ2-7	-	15	TGTGCCTGGAGTGTGGGACTAGCGGTATCCTACGAGCAGTACTTC	CAWSVGLAVSYEQYF
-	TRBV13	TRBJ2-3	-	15	TGTGCCAGCAGCTTAGGTCGGGGTTCGACAGATACGCAGTATTTT	CASSLGRGSTDTQYF
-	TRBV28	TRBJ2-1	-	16	TGTGCCAGCAGTTTACTTTCCAGGGGGGTGTACAATGAGCAGTTCTTC	CASSLLSRGVYNEQFF
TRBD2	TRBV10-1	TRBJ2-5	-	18	TGCGCCAGCAGTGACCTAGCGGGAGACGGGGGTGGCCAAGAGACCCAGTACTTC	CASSDLAGDGGGQETQYF
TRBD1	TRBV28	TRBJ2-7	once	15	TGTGCCAGCAGTTTATATGGACAGGGCCTCTACGAGCAGTACTTC	CASSLYGQGLYEQYF
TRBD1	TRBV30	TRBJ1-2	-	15	TGTGCCTGGATCGAACGGGGACAGATGGACTATGGCTACACCTTC	CAWIERGQMDYGYTF
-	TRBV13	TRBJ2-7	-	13	TGTGCCAGTAAAACACGGAGCTCCTACGAGCAGTACTTC	CASKTRSSYEQYF
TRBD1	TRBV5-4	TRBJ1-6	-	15	TGTGCCAGCAGCTTGGACAGGGGGAATAATTCACCCCTCCACTTT	CASSLDRGNNSPLHF
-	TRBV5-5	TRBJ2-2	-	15	TGTGCCAGCAGCAACCCGGGCGAGGGATCCGGGGAGCTGTTTTTT	CASSNPGEGSGELFF
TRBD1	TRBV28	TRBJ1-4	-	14	TGTGCCAGCAGTAAAGGGGGCTACGACGAAAAACTGTTTTTT	CASSKGGYDEKLFF
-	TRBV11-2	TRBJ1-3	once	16	TGTGCCAGCAGCCCAAGACAGGTGAACTCTGGAAACACCATATATTTT	CASSPRQVNSGNTIYF
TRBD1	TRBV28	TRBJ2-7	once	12	TGTGCCAGCAGTTCCAGGGGGTACGAGCAGTACTTC	CASSSRGYEQYF
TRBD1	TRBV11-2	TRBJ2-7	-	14	TGTGCCAGCAGCTTAGGTCCAGGGGGAGACGAGCAGTACTTC	CASSLGPGGDEQYF
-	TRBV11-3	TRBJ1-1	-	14	TGTGCCAGCAGTTTTTCAGGGGAGAGCACTGAAGCTTTCTTT	CASSFSGESTEAFF
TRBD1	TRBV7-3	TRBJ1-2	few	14	TGTGCCAGCAGCCACGATCACAGGGGTCGGGGCTACACCTTC	CASSHDHRGRGYTF
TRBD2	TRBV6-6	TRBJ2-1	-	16	TGTGCCAGCAGCCGAGAGGCGGCTAGCGGGAATAATGAGCAGTTCTTC	CASSREAASGNNEQFF
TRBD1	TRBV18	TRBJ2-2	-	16	TGTGCCAGCTCACGCTGGACAGGGGTGGGGACCGGGGAGCTGTTTTTT	CASSRWTGVGTGELFF
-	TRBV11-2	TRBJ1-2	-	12	TGTGCCAGCAGCCAGATTAACTATGGCTACACCTTC	CASSQINYGYTF
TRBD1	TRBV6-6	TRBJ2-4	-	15	TGTGCCAGCAAAAGACAGGGCGGTGTCGGAAACATTCAGTACTTC	CASKRQGGVGNIQYF
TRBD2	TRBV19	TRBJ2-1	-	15	TGTGCCAGTAGTATAGCGGGAGGGGACTACAATGAGCAGTTCTTC	CASSIAGGDYNEQFF
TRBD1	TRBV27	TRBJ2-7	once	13	TGTGCCAGCAGCCTGGACAGGGGAGGTGAGCAGTACTTC	CASSLDRGGEQYF
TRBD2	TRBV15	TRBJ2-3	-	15	TGTGCCACCAGCGGTAGCGGGTCCCTGAGAGATACGCAGTATTTT	CATSGSGSLRDTQYF
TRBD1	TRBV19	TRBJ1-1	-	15	TGTGCCAGTAGTATTACAGGGGGCAGTTACACTGAAGCTTTCTTT	CASSITGGSYTEAFF
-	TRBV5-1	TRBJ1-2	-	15	TGCGCCAGCAGCTCCGGGAGTCCTCCTAACTATGGCTGCACCTTC	CASSSGSPPNYGCTF
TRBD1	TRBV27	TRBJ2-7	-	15	TGTGCCAGCAGTCCCGGGACAGGGTTCCCCTACGAGCAGTACTTC	CASSPGTGFPYEQYF
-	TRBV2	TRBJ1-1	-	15	TGTGCCAGCAGTGAAGTGGGGGGAGGGATCCCTGAAGCTTTCTTT	CASSEVGGGIPEAFF
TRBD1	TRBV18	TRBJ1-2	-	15	TGTGCCAGCTCACCTGGGACAGGGCGGGATGGTGGCTACACCTTC	CASSPGTGRDGGYTF
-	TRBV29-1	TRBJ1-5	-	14	TGCAGCGTTGCGTCCCAGGGGATGGGGCAGCCCCAGCATTTT	CSVASQGMGQPQHF
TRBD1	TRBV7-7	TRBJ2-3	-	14	TGTGCCAGCAGCTTGGACAGGGGTTCACGTACGCAGTATTTT	CASSLDRGSRTQYF
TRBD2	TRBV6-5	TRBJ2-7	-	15	TGTGCCAGCAGTTCCCTACTAGCGGGATCCTACGAGCAGTACTTC	CASSSLLAGSYEQYF
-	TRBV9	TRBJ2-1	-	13	TGTGCCAGCAGCGTAGGGCAGGTCAATGAGCAGTTCTTC	CASSVGQVNEQFF
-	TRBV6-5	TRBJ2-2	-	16	TGTGCCAGCAGTTACTCAGTCTTAGCGAACACCGGGGAGCTGTTTTTT	CASSYSVLANTGELFF
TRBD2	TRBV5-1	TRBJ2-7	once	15	TGCGCCAGCAGCCTCAGCGGGAGAGGACCCTACGAGCAGTACTTC	CASSLSGRGPYEQYF
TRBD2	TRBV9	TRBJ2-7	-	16	TGTGCCAGCAGCTCGGGGCCTAGCGGGACAACCTACGAGCAGTACTTC	CASSSGPSGTTYEQYF
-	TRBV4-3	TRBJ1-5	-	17	TGCGCCAGCAGCCCAAAATACGGACAGTCGGTCGATCAGCCCCAGCATTTT	CASSPKYGQSVDQPQHF
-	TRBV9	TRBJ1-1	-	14	TGTGCCAGCAAGGAGGTTTGGACGTTCGCTGAAGCTTTCTTT	CASKEVWTFAEAFF
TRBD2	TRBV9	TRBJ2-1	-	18	TGTGCCAGCAAACGGTCGCGTCCTAAGCGGGAGGGGAAGAATGAGCAGTTCTTC	CASKRSRPKREGKNEQFF
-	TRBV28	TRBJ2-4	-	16	TGTGCCAGCAGTCGGCCGGGTCCTCGAGCCAAAAACATTCAGTACTTC	CASSRPGPRAKNIQYF
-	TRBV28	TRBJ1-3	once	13	TGTGCCAGCAGCAACTCAGGGGGAAACACCATATATTTT	CASSNSGGNTIYF
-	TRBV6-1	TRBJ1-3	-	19	TGTGCCAGCAGTGAAGCCGGGAGCAGGAGGGTGTCCTCTGGAAACACCATATATTTT	CASSEAGSRRVSSGNTIYF
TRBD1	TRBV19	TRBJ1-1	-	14	TGTGCCAGTAGTTTTGGGACAGTGAACACTGAAGCTTTCTTT	CASSFGTVNTEAFF
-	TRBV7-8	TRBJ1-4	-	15	TGTGCCAGCAGCTTAGCAGGCAGCTTAGCTGAAAAACTGTTTTTT	CASSLAGSLAEKLFF